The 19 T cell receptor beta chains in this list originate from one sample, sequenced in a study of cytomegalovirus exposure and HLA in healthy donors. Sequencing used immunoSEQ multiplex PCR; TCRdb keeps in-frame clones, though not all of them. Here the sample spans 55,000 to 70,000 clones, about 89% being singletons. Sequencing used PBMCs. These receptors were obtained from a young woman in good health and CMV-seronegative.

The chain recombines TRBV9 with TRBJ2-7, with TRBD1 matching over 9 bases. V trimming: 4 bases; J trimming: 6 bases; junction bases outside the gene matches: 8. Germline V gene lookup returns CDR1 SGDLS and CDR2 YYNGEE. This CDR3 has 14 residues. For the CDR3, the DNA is TGTGCCAGCAGCCGAACCGGGACAGGGACCGAGCAGTACTTC. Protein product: CASSRTGTGTEQYF.

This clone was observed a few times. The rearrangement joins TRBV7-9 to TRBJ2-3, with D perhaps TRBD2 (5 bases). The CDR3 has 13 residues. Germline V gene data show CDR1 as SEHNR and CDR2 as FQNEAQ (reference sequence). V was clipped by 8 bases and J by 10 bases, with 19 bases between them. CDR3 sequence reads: CASSREGGPSQYF. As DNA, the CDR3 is TGTGCCAGCTCCAGAGAGGGTGGGCCTTCGCAGTATTTT.

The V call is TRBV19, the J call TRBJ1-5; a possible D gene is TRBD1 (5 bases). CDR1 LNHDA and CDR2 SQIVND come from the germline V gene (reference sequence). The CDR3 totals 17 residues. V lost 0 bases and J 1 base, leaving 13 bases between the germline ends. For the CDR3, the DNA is TGTGCCAGTAGTATAGATTACGGGGGAGTCAGCAATCAGCCCCAGCATTTT. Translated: CASSIDYGGVSNQPQHF.

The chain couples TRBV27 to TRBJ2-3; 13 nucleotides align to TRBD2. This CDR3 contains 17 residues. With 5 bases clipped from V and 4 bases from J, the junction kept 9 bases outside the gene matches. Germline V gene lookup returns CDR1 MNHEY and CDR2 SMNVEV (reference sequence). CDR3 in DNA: TGTGCCAGCAGTCCCACCCTACTAGCGGGGGGGCCAGATACGCAGTATTTT. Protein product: CASSPTLLAGGPDTQYF.

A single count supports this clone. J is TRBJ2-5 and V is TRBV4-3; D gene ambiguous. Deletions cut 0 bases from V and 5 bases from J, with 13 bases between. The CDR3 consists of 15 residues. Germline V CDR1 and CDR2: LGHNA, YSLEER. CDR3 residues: CASSQEKTRWETQYF. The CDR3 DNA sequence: TGCGCCAGCAGCCAAGAGAAAACAAGATGGGAGACCCAGTACTTC.

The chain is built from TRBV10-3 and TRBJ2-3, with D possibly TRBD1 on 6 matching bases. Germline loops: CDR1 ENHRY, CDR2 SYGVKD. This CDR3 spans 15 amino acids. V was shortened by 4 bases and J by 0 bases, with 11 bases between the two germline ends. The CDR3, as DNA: TGTGCCATCAGTGCGTCAGGGGCTAGCACAGATACGCAGTATTTT. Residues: CAISASGASTDTQYF.

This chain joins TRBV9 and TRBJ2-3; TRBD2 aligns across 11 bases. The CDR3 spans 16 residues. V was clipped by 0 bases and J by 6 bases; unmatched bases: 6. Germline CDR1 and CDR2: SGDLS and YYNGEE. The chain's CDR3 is CASSVGSGGGQDTQYF. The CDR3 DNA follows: TGTGCCAGCAGCGTAGGTAGCGGGGGGGGTCAGGATACGCAGTATTTT.

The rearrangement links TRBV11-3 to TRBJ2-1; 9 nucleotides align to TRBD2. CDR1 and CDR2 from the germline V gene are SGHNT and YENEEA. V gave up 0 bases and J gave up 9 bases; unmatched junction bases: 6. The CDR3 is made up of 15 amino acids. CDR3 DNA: TGTGCCAGCAGCTTAGATCACGCGGGGGGGAGTGAGCAGTTCTTC. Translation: CASSLDHAGGSEQFF.

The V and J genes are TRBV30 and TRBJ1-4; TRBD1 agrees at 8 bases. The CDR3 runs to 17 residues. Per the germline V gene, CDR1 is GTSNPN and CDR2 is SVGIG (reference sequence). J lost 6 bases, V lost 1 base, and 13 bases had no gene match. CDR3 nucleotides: TGTGCCTGGAGTGGAAATCGACCCGGGACAGGATATGAAAAACTGTTTTTT. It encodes CAWSGNRPGTGYEKLFF.

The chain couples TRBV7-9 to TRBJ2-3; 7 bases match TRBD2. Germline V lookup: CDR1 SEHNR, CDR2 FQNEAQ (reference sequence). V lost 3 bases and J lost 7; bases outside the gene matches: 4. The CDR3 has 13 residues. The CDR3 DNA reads TGTGCCAGCAGCTTTACTAGCGTTAATACGCAGTATTTT. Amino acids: CASSFTSVNTQYF. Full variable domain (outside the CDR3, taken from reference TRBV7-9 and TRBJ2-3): DTGVSQNPRHKITKRGQNVTFRCDPISEHNRLYWYRQTLGQGPEFLTYFQNEAQLEKSRLLSDRFSAERPKGSFSTLEIQRTEQGDSAMYLCASSFTSVNTQYFGPGTRLTVL.

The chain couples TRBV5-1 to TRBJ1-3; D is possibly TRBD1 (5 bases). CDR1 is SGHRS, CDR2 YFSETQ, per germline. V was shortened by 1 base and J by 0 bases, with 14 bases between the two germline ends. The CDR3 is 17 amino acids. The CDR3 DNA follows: TGCGCCAGCAGCTTGTTTTCTGACAGTCTCTCTGGAAACACCATATATTTT. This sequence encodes CASSLFSDSLSGNTIYF.

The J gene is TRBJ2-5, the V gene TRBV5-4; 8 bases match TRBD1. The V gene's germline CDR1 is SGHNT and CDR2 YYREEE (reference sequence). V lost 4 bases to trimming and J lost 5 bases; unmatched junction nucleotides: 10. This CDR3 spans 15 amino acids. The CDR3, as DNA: TGTGCCAGCAGCCTCCAGGGGGCTAAGGGGGAGACCCAGTACTTC. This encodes CASSLQGAKGETQYF.

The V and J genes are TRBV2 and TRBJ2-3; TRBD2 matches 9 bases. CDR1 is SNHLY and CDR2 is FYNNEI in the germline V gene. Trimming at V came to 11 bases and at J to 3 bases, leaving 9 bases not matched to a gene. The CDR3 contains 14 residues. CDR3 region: CAGGGTSRTDTQYF. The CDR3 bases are TGTGCCGGCGGCGGGACTAGCAGAACAGATACGCAGTATTTT.

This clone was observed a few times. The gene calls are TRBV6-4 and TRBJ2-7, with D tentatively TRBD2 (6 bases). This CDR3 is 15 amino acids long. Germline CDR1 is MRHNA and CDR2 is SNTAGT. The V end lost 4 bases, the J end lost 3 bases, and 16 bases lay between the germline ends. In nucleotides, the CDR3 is TGTGCCAGCAGTGTTATGGCTAGCGCGGGCTACGAGCAGTACTTC. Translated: CASSVMASAGYEQYF.

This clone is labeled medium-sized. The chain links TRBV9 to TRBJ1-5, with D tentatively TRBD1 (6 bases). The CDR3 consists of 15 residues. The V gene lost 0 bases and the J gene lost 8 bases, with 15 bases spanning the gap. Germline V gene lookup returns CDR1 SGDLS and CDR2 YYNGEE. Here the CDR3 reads CASSVDTGKEKPQHF. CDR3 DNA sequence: TGTGCCAGCAGCGTAGATACAGGGAAGGAGAAGCCCCAGCATTTT.

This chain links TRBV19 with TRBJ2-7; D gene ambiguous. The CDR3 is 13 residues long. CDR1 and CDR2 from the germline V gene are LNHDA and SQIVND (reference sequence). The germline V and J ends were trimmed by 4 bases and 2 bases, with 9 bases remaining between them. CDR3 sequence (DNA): TGTGCCAGTAGTAGGGCAAGCACCTACGAGCAGTACTTC. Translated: CASSRASTYEQYF. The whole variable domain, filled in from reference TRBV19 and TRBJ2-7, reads DGGITQSPKYLFRKEGQNVTLSCEQNLNHDAMYWYRQDPGQGLRLIYYSQIVNDFQKGDIAEGYSVSREKKESFPLTVTSAQKNPTAFYLCASSRASTYEQYFGPGTRLTVT.

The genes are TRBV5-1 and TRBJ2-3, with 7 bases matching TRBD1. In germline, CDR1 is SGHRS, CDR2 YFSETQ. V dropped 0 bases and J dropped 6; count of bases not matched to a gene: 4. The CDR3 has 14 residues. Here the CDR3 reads CASSLAQGMDTQYF. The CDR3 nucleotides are TGCGCCAGCAGCTTGGCACAGGGGATGGATACGCAGTATTTT. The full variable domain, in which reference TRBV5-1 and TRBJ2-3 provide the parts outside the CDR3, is KAGVTQTPRYLIKTRGQQVTLSCSPISGHRSVSWYQQTPGQGLQFLFEYFSETQRNKGNFPGRFSGRQFSNSRSEMNVSTLELGDSALYLCASSLAQGMDTQYFGPGTRLTVL.

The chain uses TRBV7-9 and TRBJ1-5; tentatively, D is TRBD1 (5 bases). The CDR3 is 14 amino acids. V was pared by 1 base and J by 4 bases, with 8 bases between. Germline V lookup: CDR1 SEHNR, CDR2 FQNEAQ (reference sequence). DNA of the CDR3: TGTGCCAGCAGCTTAGAGACAGCGAATCAGCCCCAGCATTTT. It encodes CASSLETANQPQHF.

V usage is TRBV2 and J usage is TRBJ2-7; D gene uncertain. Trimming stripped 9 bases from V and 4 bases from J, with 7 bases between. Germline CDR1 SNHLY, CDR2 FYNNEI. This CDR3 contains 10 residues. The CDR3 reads CARKQYEQYF. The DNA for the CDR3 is TGTGCCAGGAAACAATACGAGCAGTACTTC.